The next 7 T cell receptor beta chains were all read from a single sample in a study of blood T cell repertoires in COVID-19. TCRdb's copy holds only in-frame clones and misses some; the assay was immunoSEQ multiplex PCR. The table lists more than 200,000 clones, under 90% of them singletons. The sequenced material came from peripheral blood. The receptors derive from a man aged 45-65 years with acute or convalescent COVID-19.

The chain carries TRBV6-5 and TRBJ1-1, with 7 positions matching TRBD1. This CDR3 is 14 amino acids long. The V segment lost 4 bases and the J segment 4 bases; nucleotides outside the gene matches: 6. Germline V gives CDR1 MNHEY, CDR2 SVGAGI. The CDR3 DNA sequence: TGTGCCAGCAGTTCCTACAGGGGAGGCACTGAAGCTTTCTTT. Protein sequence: CASSSYRGGTEAFF.

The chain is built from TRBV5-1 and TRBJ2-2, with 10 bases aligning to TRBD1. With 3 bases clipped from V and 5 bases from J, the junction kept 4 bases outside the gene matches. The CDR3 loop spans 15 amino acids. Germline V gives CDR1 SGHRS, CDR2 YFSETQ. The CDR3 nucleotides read TGCGCCAGCAGCTCGGGACAGGGGAGGACCGGGGAGCTGTTTTTT. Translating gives CASSSGQGRTGELFF. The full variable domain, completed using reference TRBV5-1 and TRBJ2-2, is KAGVTQTPRYLIKTRGQQVTLSCSPISGHRSVSWYQQTPGQGLQFLFEYFSETQRNKGNFPGRFSGRQFSNSRSEMNVSTLELGDSALYLCASSSGQGRTGELFFGEGSRLTVL.

CDR3 region: CASSLASSYNSPLHF. CDR3 in DNA: TGTGCCAGCAGCTTAGCTAGCTCCTATAATTCACCCCTCCACTTT. This chain links TRBV7-9 with TRBJ1-6; D unclear. The germline V gene has CDR1 SEHNR and CDR2 FQNEAQ (reference sequence). The CDR3 has 15 amino acids. Trimming took off 0 bases at V and 0 bases at J, with 3 bases between the two ends.

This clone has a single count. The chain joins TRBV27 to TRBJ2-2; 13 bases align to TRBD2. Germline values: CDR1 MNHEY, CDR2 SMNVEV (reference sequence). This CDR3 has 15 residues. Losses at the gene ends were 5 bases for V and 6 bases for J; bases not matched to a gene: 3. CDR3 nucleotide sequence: TGTGCCAGCAGTAGGGGACTAGCGGGGCCCGGGGAGCTGTTTTTT. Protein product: CASSRGLAGPGELFF.

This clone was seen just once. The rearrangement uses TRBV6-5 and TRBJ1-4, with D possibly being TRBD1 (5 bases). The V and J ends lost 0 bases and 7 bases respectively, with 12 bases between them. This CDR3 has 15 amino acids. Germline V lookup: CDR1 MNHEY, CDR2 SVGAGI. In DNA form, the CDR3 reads TGTGCCAGCAGTTACTCGTTCGGGGGGGGTGAAAAACTGTTTTTT. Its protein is CASSYSFGGGEKLFF.

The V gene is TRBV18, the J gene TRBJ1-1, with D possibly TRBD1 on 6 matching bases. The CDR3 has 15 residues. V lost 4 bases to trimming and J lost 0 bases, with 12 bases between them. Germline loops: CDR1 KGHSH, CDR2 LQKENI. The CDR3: CASSQKGQLNTEAFF. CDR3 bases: TGTGCCAGCTCACAAAAAGGACAGTTGAACACTGAAGCTTTCTTT.

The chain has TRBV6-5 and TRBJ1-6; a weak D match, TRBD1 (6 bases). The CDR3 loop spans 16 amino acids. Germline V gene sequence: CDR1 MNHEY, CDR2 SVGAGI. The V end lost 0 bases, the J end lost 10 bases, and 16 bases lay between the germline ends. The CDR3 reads CASSYSGGGGLSPLHF. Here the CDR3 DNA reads TGTGCCAGCAGTTACTCGGGAGGGGGGGGGTTGTCACCCCTCCACTTT.